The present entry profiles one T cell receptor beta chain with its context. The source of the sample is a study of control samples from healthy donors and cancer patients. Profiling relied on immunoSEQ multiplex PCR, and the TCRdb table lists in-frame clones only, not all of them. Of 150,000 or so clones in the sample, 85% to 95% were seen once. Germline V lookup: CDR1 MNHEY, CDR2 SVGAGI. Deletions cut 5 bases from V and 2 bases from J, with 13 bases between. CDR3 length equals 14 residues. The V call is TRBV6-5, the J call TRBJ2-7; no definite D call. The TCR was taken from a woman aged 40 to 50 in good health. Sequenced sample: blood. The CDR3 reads CASSLVPGPYEQYF. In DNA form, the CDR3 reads TGTGCCAGCAGTCTGGTCCCCGGACCCTACGAGCAGTACTTC.